This T cell receptor beta chain appears in the sequencing data of a study of T cells in Graves' hyperthyroidism and ophthalmopathy. This clonotype was detected a few times. Clinicians diagnosed patients from clinical symptoms, serum thyroxine and TRAb, thyroid ultrasound and orbital computed tomography. Amplification targeted TCR beta CDR3 regions from RNA transcripts. First-round RT-PCR targeting the TCR CDR3 was performed with the HTBI primer set. One entry per CDR3 protein, called by TCRdb with MiXCR from the multiplex PCR reads. The data show 250,000 to 350,000 distinct CDR3 sequences, with approximately 15% seen just once and roughly a third held by the top ten. V gave up 8 bases and J gave up 2 bases; unmatched junction bases: 7. The CDR3 is made up of 14 amino acids. Germline V gene data show CDR1 as MNHNS and CDR2 as SASEGT.

This chain links TRBV6-1 with TRBJ2-7, with 9 bases fitting TRBD1. The TCR sequence derives from a young man with Graves' hyperthyroidism. The sample consisted of blood. In nucleotides, the CDR3 is TGTGCCAGCTGGAGACAGGGGGGCACCTACGAGCAGTACTTC. It translates to CASWRQGGTYEQYF.